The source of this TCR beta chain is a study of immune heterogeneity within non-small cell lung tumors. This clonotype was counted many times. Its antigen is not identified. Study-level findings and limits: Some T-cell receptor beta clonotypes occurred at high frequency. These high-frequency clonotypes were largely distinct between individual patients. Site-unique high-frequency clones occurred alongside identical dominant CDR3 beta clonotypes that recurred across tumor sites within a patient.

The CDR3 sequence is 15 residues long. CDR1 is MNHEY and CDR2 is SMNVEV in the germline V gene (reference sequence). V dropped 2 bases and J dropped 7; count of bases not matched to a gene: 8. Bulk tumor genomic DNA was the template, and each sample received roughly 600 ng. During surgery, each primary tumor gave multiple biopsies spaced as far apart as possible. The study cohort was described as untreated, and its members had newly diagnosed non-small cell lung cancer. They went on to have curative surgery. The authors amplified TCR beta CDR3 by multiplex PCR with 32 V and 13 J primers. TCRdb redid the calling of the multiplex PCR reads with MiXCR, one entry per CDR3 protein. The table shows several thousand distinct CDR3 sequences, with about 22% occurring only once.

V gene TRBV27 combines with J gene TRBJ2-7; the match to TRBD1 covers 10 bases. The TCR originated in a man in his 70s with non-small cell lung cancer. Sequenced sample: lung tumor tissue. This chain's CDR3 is CASSLSDRGRLEQYF. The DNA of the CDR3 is TGTGCCAGCAGTTTAAGCGACAGGGGGCGTCTGGAGCAGTACTTC.